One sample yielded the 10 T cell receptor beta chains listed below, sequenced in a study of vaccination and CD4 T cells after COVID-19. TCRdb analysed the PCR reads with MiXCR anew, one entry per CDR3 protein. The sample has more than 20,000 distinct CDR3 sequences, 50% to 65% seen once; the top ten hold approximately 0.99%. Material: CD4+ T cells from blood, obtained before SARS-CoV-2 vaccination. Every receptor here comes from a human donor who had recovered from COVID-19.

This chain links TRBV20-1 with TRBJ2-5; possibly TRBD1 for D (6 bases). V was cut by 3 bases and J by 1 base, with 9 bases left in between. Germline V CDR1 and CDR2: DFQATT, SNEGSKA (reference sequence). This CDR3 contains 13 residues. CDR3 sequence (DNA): TGCAGTGCTAGCGGACAGACCCAAGAGACCCAGTACTTC. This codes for CSASGQTQETQYF.

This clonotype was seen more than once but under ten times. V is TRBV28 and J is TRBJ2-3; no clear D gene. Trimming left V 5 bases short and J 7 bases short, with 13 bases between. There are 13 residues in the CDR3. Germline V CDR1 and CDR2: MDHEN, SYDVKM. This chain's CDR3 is CASSRPRINTQYF. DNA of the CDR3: TGTGCCAGCAGTCGGCCTAGAATAAATACGCAGTATTTT.

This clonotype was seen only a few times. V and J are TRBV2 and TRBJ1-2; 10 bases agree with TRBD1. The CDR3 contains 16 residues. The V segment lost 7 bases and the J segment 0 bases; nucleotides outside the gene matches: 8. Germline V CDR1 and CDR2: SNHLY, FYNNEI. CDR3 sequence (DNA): TGTGCCAGCAACCCGACAGGGGGCTCTGCTAACTATGGCTACACCTTC. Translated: CASNPTGGSANYGYTF.

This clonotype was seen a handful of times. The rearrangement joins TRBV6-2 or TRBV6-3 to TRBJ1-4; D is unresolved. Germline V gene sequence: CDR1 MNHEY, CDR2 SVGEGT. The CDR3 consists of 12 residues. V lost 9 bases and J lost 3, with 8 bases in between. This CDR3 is CASQQPNEKLFF. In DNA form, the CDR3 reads TGTGCCAGTCAGCAGCCTAATGAAAAACTGTTTTTT.

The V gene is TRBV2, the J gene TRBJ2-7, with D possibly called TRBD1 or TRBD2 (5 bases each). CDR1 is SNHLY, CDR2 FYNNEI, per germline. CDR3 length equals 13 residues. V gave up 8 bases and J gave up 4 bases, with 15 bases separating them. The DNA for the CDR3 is TGTGCCAGCCAGGTGGGACGGACGTACGAGCAGTACTTC. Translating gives CASQVGRTYEQYF.

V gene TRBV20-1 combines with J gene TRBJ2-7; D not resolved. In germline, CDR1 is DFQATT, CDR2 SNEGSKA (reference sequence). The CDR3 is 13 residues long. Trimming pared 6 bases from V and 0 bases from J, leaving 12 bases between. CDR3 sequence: CSADAAGSYEQYF. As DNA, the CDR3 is TGCAGTGCCGACGCAGCCGGCTCCTACGAGCAGTACTTC.

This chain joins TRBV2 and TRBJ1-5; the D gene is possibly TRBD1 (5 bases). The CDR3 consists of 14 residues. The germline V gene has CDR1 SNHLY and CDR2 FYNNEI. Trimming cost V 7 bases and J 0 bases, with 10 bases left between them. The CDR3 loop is CASTGANSNQPQHF. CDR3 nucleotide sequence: TGTGCCAGCACCGGGGCTAATAGCAATCAGCCCCAGCATTTT.

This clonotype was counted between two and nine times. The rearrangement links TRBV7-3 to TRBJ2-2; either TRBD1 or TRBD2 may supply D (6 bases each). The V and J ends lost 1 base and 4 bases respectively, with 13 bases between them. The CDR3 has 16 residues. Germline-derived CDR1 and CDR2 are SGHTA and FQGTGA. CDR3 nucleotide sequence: TGTGCCAGCAGCTTAAAGGGGGGAGGAGTCACCGGGGAGCTGTTTTTT. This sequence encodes CASSLKGGGVTGELFF.

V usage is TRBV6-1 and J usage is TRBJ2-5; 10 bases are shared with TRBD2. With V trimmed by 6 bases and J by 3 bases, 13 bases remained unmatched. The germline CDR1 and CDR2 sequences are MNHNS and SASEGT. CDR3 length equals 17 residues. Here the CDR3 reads CASSPTFQREGKETQYF. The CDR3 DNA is TGTGCCAGCAGCCCTACCTTTCAGCGGGAGGGCAAAGAGACCCAGTACTTC.

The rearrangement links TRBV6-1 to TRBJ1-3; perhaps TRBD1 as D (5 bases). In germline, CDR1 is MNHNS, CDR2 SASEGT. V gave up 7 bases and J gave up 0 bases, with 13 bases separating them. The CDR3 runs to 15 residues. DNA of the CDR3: TGTGCCAGCAAGGTCGACAGTGTCTCTGGAAACACCATATATTTT. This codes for CASKVDSVSGNTIYF.